A selection of T cell receptor beta chains follows, all from one sample in a study of CD8+ T cells in alopecia areata. Profiled with immunoSEQ multiplex PCR; TCRdb holds only in-frame clones, not every one. The sample yields roughly 180,000 clones, 50% to 70% seen once. The sample consisted of CD4+ T cells sorted from blood, taken at week 0. These receptors originate from a human donor with alopecia areata. Each CDR3 is given with its conserved first and last residue. Clone size is stated in some rows and not others, as once, few, many or a class when expanded.

j_call	v_call	clone_size	cdr3_aa
TRBJ2-3	TRBV25-1	once	CASLDPRAHTQYF
TRBJ1-4	TRBV30	-	CAWSVVPGRTEKLFF
TRBJ2-1	TRBV11-2	-	CASSSRLNNEQFF
TRBJ1-2	TRBV15	-	CATSRDSWGLGGYTF
TRBJ2-7	TRBV19	-	CASSTPGIVAGGFYEQYF
TRBJ2-1	TRBV7-2	few	CASTLPIYNEQFF
TRBJ1-1	TRBV29-1	-	CSVGLRQAVGEAFF
TRBJ2-1	TRBV29-1	-	CSVPPAGLGNEQFF
TRBJ2-7	TRBV7-9	-	CASSLYETGTYEQYF
TRBJ1-6	TRBV25-1	-	CASSADSKNSPLHF
TRBJ2-5	TRBV30	-	CAWSATGVSRETQYF
TRBJ1-2	TRBV2	-	CASSESAGQGYTF
TRBJ2-5	TRBV15	-	CATSDRQGIETQYF
TRBJ1-5	TRBV9	few	CASSAAPDQPQHF
TRBJ2-2	TRBV28	once	CASSPGGLAGDTGELFF
TRBJ2-2	TRBV11-3	few	CASNGFTGELFF
TRBJ1-4	TRBV29-1	-	CSVWTGGKELFF
TRBJ1-1	TRBV29-1	-	CSVVVQSTEAFF
TRBJ2-5	TRBV7-2	-	CASRPGRDTQETQYF
TRBJ1-6	TRBV5-8	-	CASSPRTGNSPLHF
TRBJ1-1	TRBV30	-	CAWAGEVYTEAFF
TRBJ1-4	TRBV7-2	-	CASSLHRDRINEKLFF
TRBJ2-1	TRBV27	-	CASSLGLPYNEQFF
TRBJ2-5	TRBV11-2	few	CASSLGTAKETQYF
TRBJ2-7	TRBV5-1	few	CASSPVQGVYEQYF
TRBJ1-5	TRBV30	-	CAWSAGAGGQPQHF
TRBJ2-7	TRBV20-1	-	CSAGQTYEQYF
TRBJ1-5	TRBV6-1	-	CASSEQGGQPQHF
TRBJ2-6	TRBV18	few	CASSPPQGANVLTF
TRBJ2-4	TRBV29-1	few	CSVEVGGEDIQYF
TRBJ1-1	TRBV5-1	few	CASSSGQPNTEAFF
TRBJ1-4	TRBV30	once	CAWSPGGSNNEKLFF
TRBJ2-6	TRBV19	once	CASSRSTGANVLTF
TRBJ2-1	TRBV30	few	CAWSVPPWGEIDNEQFF
TRBJ2-1	TRBV19	-	CAASGGIAYNEQFF
TRBJ2-5	TRBV5-6	-	CASSLNGLLRARGETQYF
TRBJ1-2	TRBV2	-	CASRGTGRSSYGYTF
TRBJ1-1	TRBV30	-	CAWASQGNTEAFF
TRBJ2-3	TRBV4-2	once	CASSPTSVADTQYF
TRBJ2-5	TRBV30	-	CAWSVQGKETQYF
TRBJ1-2	TRBV11-2	few	CASSIQGSNYGYTF
TRBJ2-7	TRBV6-5	-	CASQRGRKEEQYF
TRBJ2-4	TRBV9	-	CASSEAAKNIQYF
TRBJ1-4	TRBV19	-	CASSSDRVDEKLFF
TRBJ2-5	TRBV9	-	CASSHTSGGYQETQYF
TRBJ1-2	TRBV16	-	CASSQTRMPSYGYTF
TRBJ2-7	TRBV6-6	few	CASSQDRISSSYEQYF
TRBJ2-7	TRBV29-1	-	CSVMRLASYEQYF